Below, 6 T cell receptor beta chains from the same sample are listed, as sequenced in a study of blood T cell repertoires in COVID-19. Repertoires were generated with immunoSEQ multiplex PCR, while TCRdb's copy carries only in-frame clones and drops some. The repertoire includes tens of thousands of clones, about four fifths of them detected once, and under 25% sits in the top ten. Sequences were obtained from peripheral blood. All receptors derive from a man aged 30-40 years with COVID-19, enrolled during active disease.

J is TRBJ1-5 and V is TRBV19; 11 nucleotides match TRBD1. In germline, CDR1 is LNHDA, CDR2 SQIVND (reference sequence). The CDR3 sequence is 17 residues long. Trimming cost V 3 bases and J 0 bases; bases outside gene matches: 4. CDR3 region: CASSIGDRGYSNQPQHF. In DNA form, the CDR3 reads TGTGCCAGTAGTATCGGGGACAGGGGGTATAGCAATCAGCCCCAGCATTTT.

The chain is built from TRBV4-1 and TRBJ1-1, with TRBD1 matching over 9 bases. After removal of 4 bases from V and 1 base from J, the junction contained 4 bases not matched to a gene. CDR3 length: 15 residues. Per the germline V gene, CDR1 is MGHRA and CDR2 is YSYEKL. CDR3 in amino acids: CASSPGQGANTEAFF. The CDR3 bases are TGCGCCAGCAGCCCGGGACAGGGAGCGAACACTGAAGCTTTCTTT.

This sequence joins TRBV28 and TRBJ2-7; 10 bases line up with TRBD1. The J segment lost 4 bases and the V segment lost 0 bases, leaving 0 bases of the junction unmatched. This CDR3 region has 14 residues. CDR1 is MDHEN, CDR2 SYDVKM, per germline. CDR3 nucleotide sequence: TGTGCCAGCAGTTTATGGGACAGGGGGTACGAGCAGTACTTC. This encodes CASSLWDRGYEQYF.

The V gene is TRBV11-3, the J gene TRBJ2-4, with 8 bases fitting TRBD1. With V trimmed by 4 bases and J by 9 bases, 8 bases remained unmatched. The CDR3 runs 14 residues. Germline CDR1 reads SGHNT; CDR2 reads YENEEA. The CDR3 spells CASSSRTGFFIQYF. The CDR3 nucleotides are TGTGCCAGCAGCTCAAGGACAGGGTTTTTCATTCAGTACTTC.

Only a few counts were recorded for this clone. V and J are TRBV7-3 and TRBJ1-2, with a weak D call TRBD1 (5 bases). Trimming stripped 1 base from V and 3 bases from J, with 12 bases between. CDR1 is SGHTA, CDR2 FQGTGA, per germline. The CDR3 has 15 amino acids. CDR3 in DNA: TGTGCCAGCAGCTTAATAATCCAGGGCTACTATGGCTACACCTTC. Protein: CASSLIIQGYYGYTF.

The chain is built from TRBV2 and TRBJ2-1; 15 bases align to TRBD2. V dropped 6 bases and J dropped 9; count of bases not matched to a gene: 3. Germline V CDR1 and CDR2: SNHLY, FYNNEI. The CDR3 is 14 residues long. This CDR3 reads CASRPGLAGGEQFF. Here the CDR3 DNA reads TGTGCCAGCAGGCCGGGACTAGCGGGAGGTGAGCAGTTCTTC.